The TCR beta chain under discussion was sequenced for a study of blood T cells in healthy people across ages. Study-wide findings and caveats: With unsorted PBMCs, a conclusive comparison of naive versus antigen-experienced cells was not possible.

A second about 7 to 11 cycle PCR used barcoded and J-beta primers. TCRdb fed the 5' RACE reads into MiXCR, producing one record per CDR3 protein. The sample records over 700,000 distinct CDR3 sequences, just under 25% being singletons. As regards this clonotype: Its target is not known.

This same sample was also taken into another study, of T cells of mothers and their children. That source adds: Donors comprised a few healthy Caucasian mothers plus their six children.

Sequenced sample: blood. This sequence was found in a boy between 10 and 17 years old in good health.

The CDR3 DNA reads as TGTGCCATCAGTGACCTGACACCTTACAATGAGCAGTTCTTC. It yields the protein CAISDLTPYNEQFF. The gene calls are TRBV10-3 and TRBJ2-1; no definite D call. Looked up from germline, CDR1 is ENHRY and CDR2 is SYGVKD. V was pared by 3 bases and J by 4 bases, with 10 bases between. The CDR3 totals 14 residues.